Below, 23 T cell receptor beta chains from the same sample are listed, as sequenced in a study of OX40 agonist ivuxolimab in advanced cancers. TCRdb keeps only in-frame clones here, not all; method: immunoSEQ multiplex PCR. The sample lists 45,000 to 65,000 clones, approximately 75% occurring once. Sample: CD4+ or CD8+ T cells sorted from blood, taken in a trial of the OX40 agonist ivuxolimab. Receptors originate from an adult with an advanced solid tumor such as melanoma, head and neck, liver or kidney cancer.

The gene calls are TRBV28 and TRBJ1-2, with 8 positions matching TRBD1. Germline V CDR1 and CDR2: MDHEN, SYDVKM. V was pared by 6 bases and J by 8 bases, with 11 bases of the junction left unmatched. The CDR3 consists of 14 residues. Here the CDR3 reads CASRDPPGGRGYTF. In DNA form, the CDR3 reads TGTGCCAGCAGGGACCCTCCAGGGGGCAGAGGCTACACCTTC.

The rearrangement uses TRBV19 and TRBJ1-1; no clear D. Trimming left V 8 bases short and J 1 base short, with 14 bases between. Per germline, CDR1 LNHDA and CDR2 SQIVND (reference sequence). The CDR3 consists of 14 residues. DNA for the CDR3: TGTGCCAGTTCGCGTCCGACGGAGAACACTGAAGCTTTCTTT. Residues: CASSRPTENTEAFF. The full variable domain, its missing parts supplied by reference TRBV19 and TRBJ1-1, is DGGITQSPKYLFRKEGQNVTLSCEQNLNHDAMYWYRQDPGQGLRLIYYSQIVNDFQKGDIAEGYSVSREKKESFPLTVTSAQKNPTAFYLCASSRPTENTEAFFGQGTRLTVV.

The gene calls are TRBV20-1 and TRBJ2-7; D unresolved. V was pared by 4 bases and J by 7 bases, with 8 bases between. Germline V gives CDR1 DFQATT, CDR2 SNEGSKA (reference sequence). The CDR3 runs 10 residues. The CDR3 nucleotides are TGCAGTGCTACCGCGAGAGAGCAGTACTTC. Amino acids: CSATAREQYF.

This clone showed up just a few times. In the same sample, other DNA sequences code for this CDR3. The chain is built from TRBV18 and TRBJ2-5; 8 positions agree with TRBD2. V gave up 3 bases and J gave up 5 bases; unmatched junction bases: 5. The CDR3 is 14 residues long. Germline CDR1 reads KGHSH; CDR2 reads LQKENI. CDR3 bases: TGTGCCAGCTCACCGGGACTAGATCGGGAGACCCAGTACTTC. This gives the protein CASSPGLDRETQYF.

The count of this clone is one. At the DNA level, this CDR3 is encoded by other sequences in the same sample as well. The gene calls are TRBV5-1 and TRBJ2-2; D may be TRBD2 (7 bases). CDR3 size: 16 residues. The germline V gene encodes CDR1 SGHRS and CDR2 YFSETQ. Trimming shortened V by 4 bases and J by 2 bases, and 15 bases separated the two germline ends. In DNA form, the CDR3 reads TGCGCCAGCAGCATACTAGGGGGGGGCAACACCGGGGAGCTGTTTTTT. Translating gives CASSILGGGNTGELFF.

This chain uses TRBV4-1 with TRBJ2-3; D remains ambiguous. The CDR3 length is 13 residues. Germline V gives CDR1 MGHRA, CDR2 YSYEKL. V lost 4 bases to trimming and J lost 6 bases, with 11 bases between them. DNA for the CDR3: TGCGCCAGCAGCCTTCAAGACGCGGATACGCAGTATTTT. This encodes CASSLQDADTQYF.

V usage is TRBV5-4 and J usage is TRBJ1-2; D perhaps matches TRBD1 (6 bases). The CDR3 sequence is 15 residues long. With 5 bases removed from V and 4 bases from J, the gap between germline ends came to 18 bases. Germline V gene lookup returns CDR1 SGHNT and CDR2 YYREEE (reference sequence). The CDR3 DNA is TGTGCCAGCAGTCTATTCGGGGGGCGAAGCTATGGCTACACCTTC. Residues: CASSLFGGRSYGYTF.

This sequence joins TRBV5-1 and TRBJ2-1; the match to TRBD2 covers 8 bases. The CDR3 spans 15 residues. CDR1 SGHRS and CDR2 YFSETQ come from the germline V gene. The V segment lost 6 bases and the J segment 9 bases; nucleotides outside the gene matches: 14. DNA of the CDR3: TGCGCCAGCACCGAGAAGGAGTGGCTAGCGGGTGAGCAGTTCTTC. It is translated as CASTEKEWLAGEQFF.

This clone was observed a few times. This chain joins TRBV19 and TRBJ1-3; no clear D. With 5 bases removed from V and 3 bases from J, the gap between germline ends came to 14 bases. Germline V gene lookup returns CDR1 LNHDA and CDR2 SQIVND (reference sequence). The CDR3 extends over 15 amino acids. CDR3 nucleotide sequence: TGTGCCAGTAGTCTCTACGGGGAAGGTGGAAACACCATATATTTT. It is translated as CASSLYGEGGNTIYF.

J is TRBJ2-5 and V is TRBV6-5; tentatively, D is TRBD1 (5 bases). The CDR3 covers 15 residues. Trimming cost V 10 bases and J 1 base, with 19 bases left between them. The germline gives CDR1 MNHEY, CDR2 SVGAGI. The CDR3 DNA is TGTGCCACCTCGTGGGGCATTGGGTTCCAAGAGACCCAGTACTTC. As protein: CATSWGIGFQETQYF.

This clone was counted once. The chain links TRBV5-1 to TRBJ2-1; 9 bases line up with TRBD1. The CDR3 length is 15 residues. V was pared by 2 bases and J by 8 bases, with 8 bases of the junction left unmatched. Germline CDR1 and CDR2: SGHRS and YFSETQ. CDR3 in DNA: TGCGCCAGCAGCTTCGGGGACAGGGAGGTTCATGAGCAGTTCTTC. Its translation is CASSFGDREVHEQFF.

The rearrangement links TRBV18 to TRBJ2-7; D possibly corresponds to TRBD1 (6 bases). This CDR3 comprises 14 residues. Germline CDR1 is KGHSH and CDR2 is LQKENI. The V end was cut by 3 bases, the J end by 3 bases, with 12 bases between. This CDR3 is CASSPQRDNYEQYF. In DNA, the CDR3 is TGTGCCAGCTCACCGCAAAGGGACAACTACGAGCAGTACTTC.

The chain uses TRBV5-1 and TRBJ1-1, with 8 bases matching TRBD1. The CDR3 is 18 amino acids. Unmatched junction bases numbered 18, after V lost 4 bases and J lost 4 bases. The germline V gene encodes CDR1 SGHRS and CDR2 YFSETQ. CDR3 protein: CASSPVTGDTSLITEAFF. In DNA, the CDR3 is TGCGCCAGCAGCCCTGTGACAGGGGACACCTCACTAATCACTGAAGCTTTCTTT.

V and J are TRBV28 and TRBJ1-2, with TRBD1 identical over 7 bases. The germline gives CDR1 MDHEN, CDR2 SYDVKM. The CDR3 loop spans 14 amino acids. The J segment lost 4 bases and the V segment lost 3 bases, leaving 5 bases of the junction unmatched. The CDR3 region has the DNA TGTGCCAGCAGTTTCTCCAGGGACAGCTATGGCTACACCTTC. This gives the protein CASSFSRDSYGYTF.

The chain's CDR3 is CASSSGLPGNTGELFF. DNA of the CDR3: TGTGCCAGCAGCTCCGGACTGCCCGGGAACACCGGGGAGCTGTTTTTT. The chain recombines TRBV7-9 with TRBJ2-2, with a weak D call TRBD2 (5 bases). CDR3 length equals 16 residues. Between the trimmed V and J ends, which lost 4 bases and 1 base, there was a span of 13 bases. The V gene's germline CDR1 is SEHNR and CDR2 FQNEAQ (reference sequence).

The rearrangement links TRBV5-1 to TRBJ2-7; 8 bases agree with TRBD1. The length of the CDR3 is 14 residues. The ends lost 4 bases at V and 3 bases at J; junction bases unmatched: 6. In germline, CDR1 is SGHRS, CDR2 YFSETQ. The chain's CDR3 is CASSQRTGNYEQYF. CDR3 DNA: TGCGCCAGCAGCCAACGGACAGGGAACTACGAGCAGTACTTC.

The CDR3 protein is CASSYRVNTEAFF. The CDR3 nucleotides are TGTGCCAGCAGTTACAGGGTCAACACTGAAGCTTTCTTT. The chain employs TRBV7-7 and TRBJ1-1, with a possible D match to TRBD1 (6 bases). The CDR3 sequence is 13 residues long. Germline CDR1 reads SSHAT; CDR2 reads FNYEAQ (reference sequence). Trimming removed 6 bases from V and 2 bases from J, with 10 bases in between.

This clone was recorded once. V gene TRBV10-2 combines with J gene TRBJ1-2; D is perhaps TRBD1 (5 bases). The CDR3 is made up of 13 amino acids. The germline CDR1 and CDR2 sequences are WSHSY and SAAADI. Trimming shortened V by 10 bases and J by 4 bases, and 16 bases separated the two germline ends. CDR3 in amino acids: CATSDTFLYGYTF. Written as DNA, the CDR3 is TGCGCCACTTCGGACACCTTCCTCTATGGCTACACCTTC.

The gene calls are TRBV19 and TRBJ1-5, with 8 bases matching TRBD1. The V and J ends lost 6 bases and 2 bases, in that order; junction bases with no gene match: 0. Germline V gene data show CDR1 as LNHDA and CDR2 as SQIVND (reference sequence). The CDR3 contains 13 residues. CDR3 nucleotides: TGTGCCAGTAGGGGACAGGGCAATCAGCCCCAGCATTTT. It codes for CASRGQGNQPQHF.

The V gene is TRBV10-1, the J gene TRBJ1-2; D remains unclear. Trimming took off 3 bases at V and 4 bases at J, with 6 bases between the two ends. The CDR3 contains 12 residues. Germline CDR1 and CDR2: WNHNN and SYGVQD (reference sequence). CDR3 DNA: TGCGCCAGCAGTGACAGTTCCTATGGCTACACCTTC. Protein: CASSDSSYGYTF.

The chain is built from TRBV6-5 and TRBJ1-6; possible D gene TRBD1, 6 bases. Germline CDR1 and CDR2: MNHEY and SVGAGI. The CDR3 covers 16 residues. Trimming stripped 0 bases from V and 11 bases from J, with 17 bases between. The CDR3 coding sequence is TGTGCCAGCAGTTACTCCCGAACAGGGCGCGGGGCACCCCTCCACTTT. Its translation is CASSYSRTGRGAPLHF.

The rearrangement uses TRBV29-1 and TRBJ1-5; perhaps TRBD1 as D (6 bases). The V and J ends lost 6 bases and 6 bases respectively, with 15 bases between them. Germline V lookup: CDR1 SQVTM, CDR2 ANQGSEA. The CDR3 length is 13 residues. The CDR3 bases are TGCAGCGTCGGCCGGGGGGCGGGTCAGCCCCAGCATTTT. This sequence encodes CSVGRGAGQPQHF.

The sample holds a few counts of this clone. The chain is built from TRBV5-6 and TRBJ2-7, with D possibly being TRBD1 (5 bases). This CDR3 contains 15 residues. Germline CDR1 reads SGHDT; CDR2 reads YYEEEE. Deletions cut 4 bases from V and 4 bases from J, with 18 bases between. The CDR3 here is CASSAGPKGVYEQYF. The CDR3 DNA reads TGTGCCAGCAGCGCAGGGCCTAAGGGTGTATACGAGCAGTACTTC. Supplemented by reference TRBV5-6 and TRBJ2-7, the full variable domain reads DAGVTQSPTHLIKTRGQQVTLRCSPKSGHDTVSWYQQALGQGPQFIFQYYEEEERQRGNFPDRFSGHQFPNYSSELNVNALLLGDSALYLCASSAGPKGVYEQYFGPGTRLTVT.